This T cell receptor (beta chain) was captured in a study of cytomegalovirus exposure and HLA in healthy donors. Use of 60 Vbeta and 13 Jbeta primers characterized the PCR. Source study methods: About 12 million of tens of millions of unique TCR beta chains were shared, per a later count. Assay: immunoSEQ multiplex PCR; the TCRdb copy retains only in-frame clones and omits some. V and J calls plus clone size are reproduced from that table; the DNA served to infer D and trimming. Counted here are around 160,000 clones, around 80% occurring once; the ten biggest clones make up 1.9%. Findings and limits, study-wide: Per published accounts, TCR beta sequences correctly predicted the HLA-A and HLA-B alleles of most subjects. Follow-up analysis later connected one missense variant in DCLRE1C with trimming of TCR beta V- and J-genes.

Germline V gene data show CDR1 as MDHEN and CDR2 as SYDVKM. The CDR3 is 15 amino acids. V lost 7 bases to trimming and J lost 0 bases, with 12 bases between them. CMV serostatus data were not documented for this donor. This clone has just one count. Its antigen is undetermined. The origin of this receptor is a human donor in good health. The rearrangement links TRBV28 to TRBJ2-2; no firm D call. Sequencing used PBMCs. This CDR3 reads CASTLSRSNTGELFF. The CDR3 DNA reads TGTGCCAGCACCCTGAGCCGTTCGAACACCGGGGAGCTGTTTTTT. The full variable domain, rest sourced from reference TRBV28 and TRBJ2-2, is DVKVTQSSRYLVKRTGEKVFLECVQDMDHENMFWYRQDPGLGLRLIYFSYDVKMKEKGDIPEGYSVSREKKERFSLILESASTNQTSMYLCASTLSRSNTGELFFGEGSRLTVL.